This TCR beta chain was documented in a study of PD-1 blockade in classical Hodgkin lymphoma. As regards this clone: What it binds is not known.

Looked up from germline, CDR1 is MNHNY and CDR2 is SVGAGI (reference sequence). The CDR3 has 14 residues. Trimming stripped 2 bases from V and 6 bases from J, with 14 bases between. General study points: Lower baseline TCR diversity marked trial partial responders and progressors. Before treatment, TCR diversity in newly diagnosed patients was reportedly lower than in healthy donors. Nothing has yet pinned down what causes the repertoire differences, possibly disease activity or prior therapy. Nivolumab initiation under 1 year post-ASCT meant exclusion.

All patients experienced relapse after autologous stem cell transplantation, and brentuximab vedotin exposure was variable. Negative selection with magnets was how CD8+ T cells were isolated from the thawed PBMCs. Profiling relied on immunoSEQ multiplex PCR, and the TCRdb table lists in-frame clones only, not all of them. The profile shows a few thousand clones, over 65% of them singletons. J is TRBJ2-7 and V is TRBV6-6; D uncertain. This sample comprised CD8+ T cells from blood, obtained at baseline. The sequence came from a human donor with classical Hodgkin lymphoma. The CDR3 DNA follows: TGTGCCAGCAGTTACGGGCGGCCTTTCATCGAGCAGTACTTC. Encoded protein: CASSYGRPFIEQYF.